These 2 T cell receptor delta chains share one sample of origin, sequenced in a study of γδ T cells in repeated Plasmodium falciparum infection. TCRdb called clones from the multiplex PCR reads again using CATT. The data show about 51,000 delta-chain clones, with around 2% seen just once and approximately 24% held by the top ten. Vgamma9/Vdelta2+ and Vdelta2-negative gammadelta T cells were flow-sorted from PBMC for bulk sequencing. The sequenced sample was gamma-delta T cells from blood. The receptors originated from a pool of human donors (malaria-infected and uninfected, not separated).

Details on this clone: TCRdb's protein for this DNA is that of a much larger clone and differs from the translation at residue 10, likely a read error; the protein shown is the DNA translation. The rearrangement joins TRDV1 to TRDJ1, with D hard to call. No J gene is reported in TCRdb; it was inferred here by comparing the DNA with germline. The germline CDR1 and CDR2 sequences are TSWWSYY and QGS. This CDR3 region has 20 residues. Trimming removed 0 bases at V and 0 bases at J, with 23 bases between. CDR3 residues: CALGELQVRVCPYYTDKLIF. The CDR3 DNA reads TGTGCTCTTGGGGAACTTCAGGTCCGGGTATGCCCCTATTACACCGATAAACTCATCTTT.

The table lists this clone with a few counts. The protein held in TCRdb is that of a much larger clone and does not match this DNA's translation at residue 5, likely because of a read error; the protein shown is translated from the DNA. V and J are TRDV1 and TRDJ1; 12 bases are a match to TRDD3. The J gene comes from matching the DNA to germline here; TCRdb lacks it. CDR3 length equals 20 residues. The junction had 15 bases not matched to a gene; V was cut back by 4 bases and J by 0 bases. Germline V lookup: CDR1 TSWWSYY, CDR2 QGS. The CDR3 sequence: CALGGLGYWGIPRYTDKLIF. The DNA for the CDR3 is TGTGCTCTTGGGGGCCTGGGCTACTGGGGGATACCCCGGTACACCGATAAACTCATCTTT.